One sample yielded the 5 T cell receptor beta chains listed below, sequenced in a study of cytomegalovirus exposure and HLA in healthy donors. In the PCR, 60 Vbeta and 13 Jbeta primers were used. Clones were read by immunoSEQ multiplex PCR, and TCRdb kept only the in-frame ones, dropping some. The table lists under 200,000 clones, roughly an eighth of them singletons. Material: PBMCs. The source is a man aged 50-59 years in good health and CMV-seropositive.

This clone turned up a few times. In DNA form, the CDR3 reads TGTGCCAGCAGCTTCGAGGGTATGAGCACTGAAGCTTTCTTT. Its translation is CASSFEGMSTEAFF. This chain connects TRBV5-6 to TRBJ1-1; unclear D gene. The V gene lost 2 bases and the J gene lost 4 bases, with 12 bases spanning the gap. Germline CDR1 is SGHDT and CDR2 is YYEEEE. The CDR3 runs 14 residues. The entire variable domain, with the rest obtained from reference TRBV5-6 and TRBJ1-1, is as follows: DAGVTQSPTHLIKTRGQQVTLRCSPKSGHDTVSWYQQALGQGPQFIFQYYEEEERQRGNFPDRFSGHQFPNYSSELNVNALLLGDSALYLCASSFEGMSTEAFFGQGTRLTVV.

J is TRBJ2-3 and V is TRBV27; D possibly corresponds to TRBD1 (6 bases). Germline V gene data show CDR1 as MNHEY and CDR2 as SMNVEV (reference sequence). Trimming removed 1 base at V and 4 bases at J, with 9 bases between. This CDR3 has 14 residues. This chain's CDR3 is CASSLYRAPDTQYF. The CDR3 nucleotides are TGTGCCAGCAGTTTATACAGGGCCCCAGATACGCAGTATTTT.

This clone turned up a few times. The rearrangement links TRBV9 to TRBJ2-3; TRBD2 aligns across 10 bases. The V gene end was trimmed by 3 bases and the J gene end by 7 bases; junction bases not matched to a gene: 5. CDR3 length: 14 residues. CDR1 and CDR2 from the germline V gene are SGDLS and YYNGEE. The CDR3 DNA sequence: TGTGCCAGCAGCGAGAGCGGGGGGGCCCATACGCAGTATTTT. Translation: CASSESGGAHTQYF. Drawing the rest from reference TRBV9 and TRBJ2-3, the complete variable domain is DSGVTQTPKHLITATGQRVTLRCSPRSGDLSVYWYQQSLDQGLQFLIQYYNGEERAKGNILERFSAQQFPDLHSELNLSSLELGDSALYFCASSESGGAHTQYFGPGTRLTVL.

This clone came up a few times. In DNA, the CDR3 is TGCGCCAGCAGCTTTTGGGGGGACGCCTACAATGAGCAGTTCTTC. Amino acid sequence: CASSFWGDAYNEQFF. The chain links TRBV4-3 to TRBJ2-1, with a weak D call TRBD2 (6 bases). Trimming took 5 bases from V and 2 from J, leaving 13 bases between them. This CDR3 contains 15 residues. Germline CDR1 is LGHNA and CDR2 is YSLEER.

The J gene is TRBJ1-4, the V gene TRBV6-5; TRBD1 aligns across 8 bases. Germline V CDR1 and CDR2: MNHEY, SVGAGI. The V gene end was trimmed by 10 bases and the J gene end by 5 bases; junction bases not matched to a gene: 9. The CDR3 has 14 residues. The CDR3 DNA reads as TGTGCCACACGCGGACAGGGATGGAATGAAAAACTGTTTTTT. Amino acid sequence: CATRGQGWNEKLFF.